A selection of T cell receptor beta chains follows, all from one sample in a study of metastatic and nonmetastatic thyroid tumors. TCRdb re-clonotyped the PCR reads through MiXCR. The table lists some 21,000 clones, roughly 20% of them singletons. Sequenced sample: blood. Receptor source: a female donor with papillary thyroid cancer or a benign thyroid nodule (not recorded which). Some clones in this sample may be carry-over from other donors' samples. Each CDR3 is given with its conserved first and last residue. The D gene is left open where the match is weak. For some rows the clone size is stated as once, few or many, or as a class when expanded; others skip it.

TRBV6-5,-,-,TRBJ2-7,16,CAISPQSWRSEYEPYF,TGTGCCATCAGCCCCCAAAGCTGGAGGTCCGAATACGAGCCGTACTTC
TRBV11-2,-,many,TRBJ2-7,15,CASSLVPGDPYEQYF,TGTGCCAGCAGCTTAGTCCCGGGGGATCCCTACGAGCAGTACTTC
TRBV12-3/TRBV12-4,-,medium-sized,TRBJ1-2,13,CASSPQAPHGYTF,TGTGCCAGCAGTCCCCAGGCCCCCCATGGCTACACCTTC
TRBV5-1,-,few,TRBJ2-5,14,CASSPGPYSGTQYF,TGCGCCAGCAGCCCGGGGCCTTATTCGGGGACCCAGTACTTC
TRBV7-3,TRBD2,-,TRBJ2-5,15,CASSLGGDPKETQYF,TGTGCCAGCAGCTTGGGGGGGGATCCTAAAGAGACCCAGTACTTC
TRBV30,TRBD2,many,TRBJ2-1,15,CAWSSLSGRYNEQFF,TGTGCCTGGAGTTCGCTTAGCGGGAGATACAATGAGCAGTTCTTC
TRBV28,-,few,TRBJ2-7,19,CASSPGGPSGGQGVYEQYF,TGTGCCAGCAGTCCCGGAGGTCCAAGCGGAGGGCAGGGCGTCTACGAGCAGTACTTC
TRBV7-3,-,-,TRBJ2-1,14,CASSLNPSRNEQFF,TGTGCCAGCAGCTTGAACCCCTCTCGAAATGAGCAGTTCTTC
TRBV30,-,few,TRBJ1-6,14,CAWSVGGPRSPLHF,TGTGCCTGGAGTGTTGGGGGGCCTCGATCACCCCTCCACTTT
TRBV7-8,TRBD1,-,TRBJ2-1,17,CASSLGFIGQGNNEQFF,TGTGCCAGCAGCTTGGGTTTTATTGGACAGGGGAACAATGAGCAGTTCTTC
TRBV11-1,-,many,TRBJ2-2,16,CASSQTRSANTGELFF,TGTGCCAGCAGCCAAACTAGATCCGCGAACACCGGGGAGCTGTTTTTT
TRBV20-1,-,-,TRBJ2-1,12,CSAKTSYNEQFF,TGCAGTGCTAAGACTAGCTACAATGAGCAGTTCTTC
TRBV3-1,TRBD2,many,TRBJ2-1,16,CASSQEGLAGFVEQFF,TGTGCCAGCAGCCAAGAGGGCCTAGCGGGATTTGTGGAGCAGTTCTTC
TRBV19,-,many,TRBJ1-5,13,CASSAGHNQPQHF,TGTGCCAGTAGTGCAGGTCACAATCAGCCCCAGCATTTT
TRBV16,-,once,TRBJ1-1,16,CASSQGSSQAFAEAFF,TGTGCCAGCAGCCAAGGGTCCTCGCAGGCCTTCGCTGAAGCTTTCTTT
TRBV6-1,-,few,TRBJ2-7,15,CASTVTAGATYDQYF,TGTGCCAGCACTGTTACCGCGGGCGCGACTTACGATCAGTACTTC
TRBV20-1,-,many,TRBJ1-2,13,CSARDTGNYGYTF,TGCAGTGCTAGAGACACAGGGAACTATGGCTACACCTTC
TRBV18,TRBD2,many,TRBJ2-3,14,CASSPGGGADTQYF,TGTGCCAGCTCACCCGGGGGGGGTGCTGATACGCAGTATTTT
TRBV4-3,TRBD1,-,TRBJ2-1,15,CASSLAVGQYNEQFF,TGCGCCAGCAGCTTGGCGGTGGGACAGTACAATGAGCAGTTCTTC
TRBV24-1,-,few,TRBJ2-7,15,CATRKLPWTYYEQYF,TGTGCCACCAGAAAGCTACCCTGGACCTACTACGAGCAGTACTTC
TRBV6-1,-,few,TRBJ2-7,15,CACGERAGCRYEQYF,TGTGCCTGCGGTGAACGAGCAGGGTGTAGGTACGAGCAGTACTTC
TRBV9,-,many,TRBJ2-6,17,CASSPPGSSGRANVLTF,TGTGCCAGCAGCCCCCCGGGGTCCTCGGGAAGGGCCAACGTCCTGACTTTC
TRBV7-8,-,many,TRBJ2-7,17,CASNPLWQGSSGYEQYF,TGTGCCAGCAACCCGCTCTGGCAGGGGAGTTCTGGCTACGAGCAGTACTTC
TRBV11-2,TRBD2,many,TRBJ2-2,16,CASTRDAGLAGVGLFF,TGTGCCAGCACCCGGGACGCGGGACTAGCGGGAGTAGGGCTGTTTTTT
TRBV20-1,TRBD1,few,TRBJ2-3,15,CSARGQGSPTDTQYF,TGCAGTGCTAGAGGACAGGGGAGCCCCACAGATACGCAGTATTTT
TRBV19,-,medium-sized,TRBJ2-1,11,CASSIGAEQFF,TGTGCCAGTAGTATAGGGGCTGAGCAGTTCTTC
TRBV4-3,TRBD1,many,TRBJ2-7,15,CASSQDRDRGREQYF,TGCGCCAGCAGCCAAGACCGGGACAGGGGGCGCGAGCAGTACTTC
TRBV9,TRBD2,-,TRBJ2-1,16,CASNTLGAGGVNEQFF,TGTGCCAGCAACACCCTCGGAGCGGGAGGAGTGAATGAGCAGTTCTTC
TRBV18,-,many,TRBJ2-6,17,CASSLTGPRSGANVLTF,TGTGCCAGCTCACTCACCGGGCCCCGCTCAGGGGCCAACGTCCTGACTTTC
TRBV4-2,-,-,TRBJ1-1,19,CASSQGLVGTPTRDTEAFF,TGTGCCAGCAGCCAAGGGCTAGTCGGGACACCGACTAGAGACACTGAAGCTTTCTTT
TRBV7-2,-,many,TRBJ2-3,12,CASSIRLDTQYF,TGTGCCAGCAGCATCCGTTTAGATACGCAGTATTTT
TRBV29-1,TRBD2,-,TRBJ2-1,13,CSAKTSGSGEQFF,TGCAGCGCCAAGACTAGCGGGAGCGGTGAGCAGTTCTTC
TRBV28,-,-,TRBJ2-7,13,CDSSSPAGGEQYF,TGTGACAGCAGTTCTCCCGCTGGGGGCGAGCAGTACTTC
TRBV6-1,TRBD1,many,TRBJ1-2,15,CASTRFAGGSYGYTF,TGTGCCAGCACCCGATTCGCAGGGGGTTCCTATGGCTACACCTTC
TRBV20-1,TRBD2,-,TRBJ2-7,17,CSAPGLAGSGVHYEQYF,TGCAGTGCTCCTGGACTAGCGGGCTCGGGGGTACACTACGAGCAGTACTTC
TRBV9,TRBD1,-,TRBJ1-2,15,CASSVEGQGAVGYTF,TGTGCCAGCAGCGTAGAGGGACAGGGGGCGGTGGGCTACACCTTC
TRBV6-2/TRBV6-3,-,many,TRBJ2-1,12,CASSPEYNEQFF,TGTGCCAGCAGTCCGGAGTACAATGAGCAGTTCTTC
TRBV7-8,TRBD2,-,TRBJ2-7,12,CASMGGVYEQYF,TGTGCCAGCATGGGGGGGGTCTACGAGCAGTACTTC
TRBV6-1,-,medium-sized,TRBJ1-1,13,CASSIGWNTEAFF,TGTGCCAGCAGTATAGGGTGGAACACTGAAGCTTTCTTT
TRBV12-3/TRBV12-4,-,-,TRBJ1-6,14,CASSLRQDNSPLHF,TGTGCCAGCAGTTTAAGGCAGGATAATTCACCCCTCCACTTT
TRBV19,TRBD1,-,TRBJ1-5,15,CASSPWTGLNQPQHF,TGTGCCAGTAGTCCATGGACAGGATTGAATCAGCCCCAGCATTTT
TRBV7-2,TRBD1,-,TRBJ2-7,14,CASSPTGSPYEQYF,TGTGCCAGCAGCCCGACAGGGTCACCCTACGAGCAGTACTTC
TRBV14,-,many,TRBJ1-1,13,CASSPYSNTEAFF,TGTGCCAGCAGCCCATATTCGAACACTGAAGCTTTCTTT
TRBV28,TRBD1,few,TRBJ2-1,15,CASSPGQGAYNEQFF,TGTGCCAGCAGTCCCGGACAGGGGGCTTACAATGAGCAGTTCTTC
TRBV2,-,-,TRBJ2-5,13,CASSEGYPETQYF,TGTGCCAGCAGTGAGGGATACCCAGAGACCCAGTACTTC
TRBV6-1,TRBD1,medium-sized,TRBJ1-5,16,CASSERRTGGRQPQHF,TGTGCCAGCAGTGAACGTCGGACAGGGGGCCGGCAGCCCCAGCATTTT
TRBV6-1,TRBD1,few,TRBJ1-5,15,CASRKTGTDYQHQNF,TGTGCCAGCAGGAAAACCGGGACAGACTATCAGCACCAGAATTTT
TRBV6-1,-,medium-sized,TRBJ1-5,14,CASSYRTGNQPQHF,TGTGCCAGCAGTTATAGGACAGGCAATCAGCCCCAGCATTTT
TRBV11-2,-,-,TRBJ1-2,15,CASSLRIRDEDCYTF,TGTGCCAGCAGCTTAAGAATCAGAGACGAGGATTGCTACACCTTC
TRBV30,-,few,TRBJ2-7,11,CAWSWDYEQYF,TGTGCCTGGAGTTGGGACTACGAGCAGTACTTC
TRBV28,TRBD2,many,TRBJ2-3,15,CATSVGGSRADTQYF,TGTGCCACCTCGGTGGGAGGGAGTAGGGCAGATACGCAGTATTTT
TRBV20-1,-,many,TRBJ2-5,15,CSARDQDRAQETQYF,TGCAGTGCTAGAGATCAGGACAGAGCCCAAGAGACCCAGTACTTC
TRBV20-1,TRBD1,few,TRBJ2-7,14,CSARGPGGGYEQYF,TGCAGTGCTAGAGGGCCAGGGGGCGGGTACGAGCAGTACTTC